This passage covers 12 T cell receptor beta chains from one sample sequenced in a study of neoadjuvant nivolumab and ipilimumab in lung cancer. The data were produced by immunoSEQ multiplex PCR, yet TCRdb's version contains in-frame clones alone and is incomplete. Among 30,000 or so clones, about nine tenths were seen once, and the ten largest hold around 5.1%. This specimen was peripheral blood, taken after neoadjuvant nivolumab, alone or with ipilimumab, at or shortly before surgery. These receptors all stem from an adult with non-small cell lung cancer.

The chain joins TRBV10-3 to TRBJ1-1; TRBD1 is a possible D gene (6 bases). The V and J ends lost 2 bases and 8 bases respectively, with 15 bases between them. Germline CDR1 is ENHRY and CDR2 is SYGVKD. The CDR3 is 14 residues long. Written as DNA, the CDR3 is TGTGCCATCAGTGAGGGCAGGGGAACGCCCGAAGCTTTCTTT. It yields the protein CAISEGRGTPEAFF.

The genes are TRBV27 and TRBJ2-2; 8 bases agree with TRBD1. V gave up 5 bases and J gave up 4 bases; unmatched junction bases: 6. This CDR3 comprises 15 residues. Germline values: CDR1 MNHEY, CDR2 SMNVEV (reference sequence). CDR3 DNA: TGTGCCAGCAGTCCAGGGGGCGCAATCACCGGGGAGCTGTTTTTT. This gives the protein CASSPGGAITGELFF.

The J gene is TRBJ1-5, the V gene TRBV19, with 7 bases matching TRBD1. Germline trimming cut 11 bases from V and 2 bases from J; bases unmatched to any gene: 6. The CDR3 consists of 13 residues. Germline loops: CDR1 LNHDA, CDR2 SQIVND (reference sequence). Here the CDR3 DNA reads TGTGCCGTCAGGGGGACGGGCAATCAGCCCCAGCATTTT. Its protein is CAVRGTGNQPQHF. Based on the CDR3 plus reference TRBV19 and TRBJ1-5, the full variable domain is DGGITQSPKYLFRKEGQNVTLSCEQNLNHDAMYWYRQDPGQGLRLIYYSQIVNDFQKGDIAEGYSVSREKKESFPLTVTSAQKNPTAFYLCAVRGTGNQPQHFGDGTRLSIL.

This chain's CDR3 is CASSYSDSAYEQYF. The DNA for the CDR3 is TGTGCCAGCAGTTACTCCGACAGTGCCTACGAGCAGTACTTC. J is TRBJ2-7 and V is TRBV6-5; D is possibly TRBD1 (5 bases). The germline gives CDR1 MNHEY, CDR2 SVGAGI. The CDR3 spans 14 residues. The V end was cut by 0 bases, the J end by 2 bases, with 8 bases between.

The chain recombines TRBV7-9 with TRBJ1-1; D not resolved. This CDR3 is built from 14 residues. Per the germline V gene, CDR1 is SEHNR and CDR2 is FQNEAQ (reference sequence). V dropped 5 bases and J dropped 2 bases, with 12 bases sitting between them. Here the CDR3 DNA reads TGTGCCAGCAGCCCAACAGCGACCAACACTGAAGCTTTCTTT. As protein: CASSPTATNTEAFF.

This clone was seen a single time. This chain links TRBV7-8 with TRBJ2-5; TRBD2 agrees at 8 bases. CDR1 and CDR2 (germline): SGHVS, FQNEAQ. V shed 3 bases, J shed 4 bases, and the junction held 4 bases outside the gene matches. The CDR3 sequence is 14 residues long. The CDR3 loop reads CASSFGGGRETQYF. CDR3 sequence (DNA): TGTGCCAGCAGCTTCGGGGGGGGACGAGAGACCCAGTACTTC. The complete variable domain, with remaining parts taken from reference TRBV7-8 and TRBJ2-5, reads GAGVSQSPRYKVAKRGQDVALRCDPISGHVSLFWYQQALGQGPEFLTYFQNEAQLDKSGLPSDRFFAERPEGSVSTLKIQRTQQEDSAVYLCASSFGGGRETQYFGPGTRLLVL.

The chain joins TRBV4-1 to TRBJ1-5; 7 bases line up with TRBD1. V was clipped by 0 bases and J by 8 bases; unmatched bases: 4. CDR3 length equals 14 residues. Germline CDR1 and CDR2: MGHRA and YSYEKL. The CDR3 DNA follows: TGCGCCAGCAGCCAAGACAGGGGGAGGGAGCCCCAGCATTTT. This encodes CASSQDRGREPQHF.

This rearrangement joins TRBV11-3 to TRBJ2-3; 11 nucleotides align to TRBD2. The junction had 7 bases not matched to a gene; V was cut back by 4 bases and J by 1 base. CDR1 is SGHNT and CDR2 is YENEEA in the germline V gene. This CDR3 is built from 17 residues. CDR3 residues: CASSSGSTSGGTDTQYF. Here the CDR3 DNA reads TGTGCCAGCAGCTCAGGATCGACTAGCGGGGGCACAGATACGCAGTATTTT.

V and J are TRBV7-9 and TRBJ2-1; D gene uncertain. CDR3 length: 16 amino acids. Deletions cut 4 bases from V and 4 bases from J, with 17 bases between. Germline V CDR1 and CDR2: SEHNR, FQNEAQ (reference sequence). The CDR3 sequence: CASSSFRSGLYNEQFF. CDR3 bases: TGTGCCAGCAGCTCCTTCCGATCGGGCCTGTACAATGAGCAGTTCTTC.

The chain couples TRBV6-5 to TRBJ1-2; no clear D gene. The germline CDR1 and CDR2 sequences are MNHEY and SVGAGI. Trimming took 8 bases from V and 9 from J, leaving 22 bases between them. CDR3 length equals 14 residues. CDR3 loop: CASLGGHSGSSYTF. The CDR3 DNA is TGTGCCAGCCTAGGCGGGCATTCCGGTTCTAGCTACACCTTC.

This chain links TRBV6-6 with TRBJ2-3; D possibly corresponds to TRBD2 (5 bases). The germline V gene encodes CDR1 MNHNY and CDR2 SVGAGI (reference sequence). The V end lost 2 bases, the J end lost 7 bases, and 7 bases lay between the germline ends. There are 12 residues in the CDR3. CDR3 in DNA: TGTGCCAGCAGTTACGAGGGATATACGCAGTATTTT. Translation: CASSYEGYTQYF.

This rearrangement joins TRBV5-1 to TRBJ1-4, with 8 bases identical to TRBD1. Germline CDR1 SGHRS, CDR2 YFSETQ. V shed 2 bases, J shed 5 bases, and the junction held 2 bases outside the gene matches. The CDR3 extends over 14 amino acids. The CDR3 here is CASSLGQGNEKLFF. CDR3 sequence (DNA): TGCGCCAGCAGCTTAGGACAGGGAAATGAAAAACTGTTTTTT.